This TCR beta chain came from a study of control samples from healthy donors and cancer patients. This clone showed up just once. V dropped 1 base and J dropped 7 bases, with 13 bases sitting between them. The CDR3 loop spans 14 amino acids. Germline CDR1 and CDR2: SEHNR and FQNEAQ (reference sequence). Clones were read by immunoSEQ multiplex PCR, and TCRdb kept only the in-frame ones, dropping some. The sample contains about 170,000 clones, over 85% of which appear only once. Sequencing input: blood. This receptor was obtained from a man in his thirties or forties in good health. The rearrangement joins TRBV7-9 to TRBJ1-2, with D maybe TRBD1 (6 bases). CDR3 DNA sequence: TGTGCCAGCAGCTTAGTTCAACAGGGCCCTGGCTACACCTTC. Its protein is CASSLVQQGPGYTF.